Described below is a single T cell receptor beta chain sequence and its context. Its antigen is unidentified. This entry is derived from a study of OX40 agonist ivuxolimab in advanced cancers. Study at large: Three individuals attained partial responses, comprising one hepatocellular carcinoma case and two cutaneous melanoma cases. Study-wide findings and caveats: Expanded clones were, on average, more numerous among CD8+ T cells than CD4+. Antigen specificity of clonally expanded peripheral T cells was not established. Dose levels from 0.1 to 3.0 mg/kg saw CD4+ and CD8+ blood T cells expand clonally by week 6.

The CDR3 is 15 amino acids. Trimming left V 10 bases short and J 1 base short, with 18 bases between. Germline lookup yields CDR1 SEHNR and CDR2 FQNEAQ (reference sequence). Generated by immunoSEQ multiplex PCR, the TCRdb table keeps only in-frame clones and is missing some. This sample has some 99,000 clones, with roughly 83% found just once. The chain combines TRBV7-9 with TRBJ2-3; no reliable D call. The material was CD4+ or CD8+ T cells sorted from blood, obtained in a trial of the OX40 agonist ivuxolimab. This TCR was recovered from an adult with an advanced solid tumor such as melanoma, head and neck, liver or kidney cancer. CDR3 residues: CATPQRSEGTDTQYF. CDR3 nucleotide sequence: TGTGCCACCCCTCAGAGGAGCGAGGGCACAGATACGCAGTATTTT.